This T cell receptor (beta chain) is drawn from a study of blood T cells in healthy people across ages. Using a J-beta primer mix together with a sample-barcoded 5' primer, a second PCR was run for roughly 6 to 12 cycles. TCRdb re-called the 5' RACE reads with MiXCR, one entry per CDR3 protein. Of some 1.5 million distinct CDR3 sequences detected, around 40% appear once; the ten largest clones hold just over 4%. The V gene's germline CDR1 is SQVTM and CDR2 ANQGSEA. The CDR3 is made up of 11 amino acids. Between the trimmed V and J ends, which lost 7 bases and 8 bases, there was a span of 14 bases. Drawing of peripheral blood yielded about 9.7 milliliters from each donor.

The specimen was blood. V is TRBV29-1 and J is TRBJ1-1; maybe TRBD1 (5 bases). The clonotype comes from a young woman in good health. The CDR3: CSAEGNREAFF. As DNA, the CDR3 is TGCAGCGCCGAGGGTAACAGGGAAGCTTTCTTT.